The entry below describes one TCR beta chain. This record belongs to a study of blood T cell repertoires in COVID-19. Study-wide context: Sample material is recorded as cDNA or gDNA derived from T cells, B-cell-depleted T cells, or PBMCs.

The protocol was immunoSEQ multiplex PCR, while the TCRdb copy is restricted to in-frame clones and leaves out a portion. There are about 250,000 clones in the sample; more than 70% occur only once, and approximately 5.5% lies in the top ten. The CDR3 consists of 13 residues. The germline gives CDR1 LNHDA, CDR2 SQIVND (reference sequence). Unmatched junction bases numbered 4, after V lost 6 bases and J lost 8 bases. Sequencing was performed on peripheral blood. The chain has TRBV19 and TRBJ1-6; 7 bases fit TRBD1. This clonotype was obtained from an elderly woman with COVID-19, enrolled during active disease. The CDR3 here is CASSDRADSPLHF. The CDR3 DNA sequence: TGTGCCAGTAGCGACAGGGCTGATTCACCCCTCCACTTT.